This T cell receptor (beta chain) comes out of a study of T-cell memory formation after mild COVID-19. Study conclusions and caveats: Clonal second-wave expansions that peaked on day 37 had unconfirmed SARS-CoV-2 specificity.

Remarks on this clonotype: Its antigen remains unknown.

Constant-segment primers and 5'RACE yielded cDNA libraries for TCR alpha and TCR beta, each carrying sample barcodes and UMIs. TCRdb used MiXCR to reprocess the 5' RACE reads, holding one entry per CDR3 protein. There are over 95,000 distinct CDR3 sequences in the sample; 20% to 25% occur only once, and around 40% lies in the top ten. Sequenced: PBMCs or a T cell subset sorted from them (not recorded which). This receptor was identified in a man between 18 and 29 years old who had mild COVID-19 (a few samples of this study predate the infection). Cell type and time point are not known.

The CDR3 region has the DNA TGTGCTAGTGGTTTGCCTGGCAGTGGGATCCAAGAGACCCAGTACTTC. It is translated as CASGLPGSGIQETQYF. V is TRBV12-5 and J is TRBJ2-5; D remains unclear. The CDR3 covers 16 residues. CDR1 is LGHNT, CDR2 FRNRAP, per germline. The V gene lost 2 bases and the J gene lost 1 base, with 14 bases spanning the gap.